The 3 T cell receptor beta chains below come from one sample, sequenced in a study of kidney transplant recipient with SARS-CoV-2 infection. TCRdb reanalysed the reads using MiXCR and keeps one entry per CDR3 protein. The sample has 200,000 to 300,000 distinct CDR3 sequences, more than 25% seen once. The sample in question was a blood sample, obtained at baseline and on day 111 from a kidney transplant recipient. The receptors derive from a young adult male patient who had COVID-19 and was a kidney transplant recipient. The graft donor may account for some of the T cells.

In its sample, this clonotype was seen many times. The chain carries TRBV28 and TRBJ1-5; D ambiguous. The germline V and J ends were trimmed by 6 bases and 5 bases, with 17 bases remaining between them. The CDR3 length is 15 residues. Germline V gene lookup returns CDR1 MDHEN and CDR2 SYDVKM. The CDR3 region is CASRSSRVVDQPQHF. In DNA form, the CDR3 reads TGTGCCAGCAGATCGAGTCGGGTGGTGGATCAGCCCCAGCATTTT.

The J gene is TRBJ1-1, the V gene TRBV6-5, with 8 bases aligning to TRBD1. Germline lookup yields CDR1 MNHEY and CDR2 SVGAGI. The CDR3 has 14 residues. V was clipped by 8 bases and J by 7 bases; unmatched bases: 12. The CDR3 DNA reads TGTGCCAGCGGGATCAGGGGGCTGAATGGTGAAGCTTTCTTT. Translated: CASGIRGLNGEAFF.

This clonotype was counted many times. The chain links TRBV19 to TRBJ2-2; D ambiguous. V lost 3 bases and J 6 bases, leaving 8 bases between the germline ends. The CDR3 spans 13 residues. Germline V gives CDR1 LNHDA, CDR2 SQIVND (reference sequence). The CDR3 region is CASSMSRSGELFF. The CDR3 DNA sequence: TGTGCCAGTAGTATGTCCAGGTCCGGGGAGCTGTTTTTT.